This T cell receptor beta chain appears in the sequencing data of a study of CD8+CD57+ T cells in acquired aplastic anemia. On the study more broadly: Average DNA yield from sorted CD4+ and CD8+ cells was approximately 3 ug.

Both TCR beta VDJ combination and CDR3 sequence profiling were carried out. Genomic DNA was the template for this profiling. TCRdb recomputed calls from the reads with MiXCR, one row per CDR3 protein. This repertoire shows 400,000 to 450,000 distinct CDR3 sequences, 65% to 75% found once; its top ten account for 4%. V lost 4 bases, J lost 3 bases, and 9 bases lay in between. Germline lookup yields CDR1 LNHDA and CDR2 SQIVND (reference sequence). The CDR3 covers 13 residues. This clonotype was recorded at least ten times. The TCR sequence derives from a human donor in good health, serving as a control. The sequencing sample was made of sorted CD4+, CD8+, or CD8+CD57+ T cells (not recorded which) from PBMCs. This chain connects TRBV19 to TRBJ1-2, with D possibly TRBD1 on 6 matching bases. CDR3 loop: CASSSRTDYGYTF. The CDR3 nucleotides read TGTGCCAGTAGTAGTAGGACAGACTATGGCTACACCTTC.